This T cell receptor beta chain was sequenced for a study of Graves' ophthalmopathy and Graves' hyperthyroidism. RNA served as the template for amplifying TCR beta CDR3 regions. Scientists carried out first-round RT-PCR using HTBI primers and then a second-round multiplex PCR. In TCRdb, the multiplex PCR reads were re-called with MiXCR into one record per CDR3 protein. The data hold almost 750,000 distinct CDR3 sequences, with 40% observed a single time. Germline lookup yields CDR1 SEHNR and CDR2 FQNEAQ (reference sequence). V was cut by 3 bases and J by 6 bases, with 11 bases left in between. This CDR3 comprises 14 residues. Fresh peripheral blood, around 9.8 ml, was the PBMC source. Broader study findings: Separation of ophthalmopathy from stable hyperthyroidism was achieved by a 13-signature model, at approximately 88% sensitivity and approximately 84% specificity. Blood repertoires reportedly contained most expanded thyroid clonotypes above 0.001 frequency.

This clonotype was seen only a few times. The antigen is not known. The sequencing input was peripheral blood. The receptor was isolated from an adult man with Graves' ophthalmopathy. This chain connects TRBV7-9 to TRBJ1-4; D not certain. The CDR3, as DNA: TGTGCCAGCAGCTTTGGGGAGGGCGATGAAAAACTGTTTTTT. This encodes CASSFGEGDEKLFF.